In its sample, the clone carrying this T cell receptor (beta chain) was seen a few times. The record originates from a study of blood T cell repertoires in COVID-19. Study summary: The samples span acute and convalescent COVID-19 from the United States, Italy and Spain.

Authors' data handling: Quantification of nucleated cells was approximated via reference gene primer amplification. Generated by immunoSEQ multiplex PCR, the TCRdb table keeps only in-frame clones and is missing some. D and trimming were read from the DNA, whereas the V and J calls and clone size are those reported in that table. Seen here are a few hundred thousand clones, approximately 83% observed once, and the top ten hold roughly 3.1%. CDR3 length: 14 residues. Germline CDR1 and CDR2: LNHNV and YYDKDF (reference sequence). Trimming cost V 0 bases and J 7 bases, with 12 bases left between them. The V and J genes are TRBV15 and TRBJ1-2; D is uncertain. Sequences were obtained from PBMCs or T cells enriched from blood (not recorded which). The receptor was derived from a middle-aged man who had recovered from COVID-19. The CDR3 bases are TGTGCCACCAGCAGAGATTACAGTTCCGGTGGCTACACCTTC. Translating it yields CATSRDYSSGGYTF. The full variable domain, its missing parts supplied by reference TRBV15 and TRBJ1-2, is DAMVIQNPRYQVTQFGKPVTLSCSQTLNHNVMYWYQQKSSQAPKLLFHYYDKDFNNEADTPDNFQSRRPNTSFCFLDIRSPGLGDTAMYLCATSRDYSSGGYTFGSGTRLTVV.